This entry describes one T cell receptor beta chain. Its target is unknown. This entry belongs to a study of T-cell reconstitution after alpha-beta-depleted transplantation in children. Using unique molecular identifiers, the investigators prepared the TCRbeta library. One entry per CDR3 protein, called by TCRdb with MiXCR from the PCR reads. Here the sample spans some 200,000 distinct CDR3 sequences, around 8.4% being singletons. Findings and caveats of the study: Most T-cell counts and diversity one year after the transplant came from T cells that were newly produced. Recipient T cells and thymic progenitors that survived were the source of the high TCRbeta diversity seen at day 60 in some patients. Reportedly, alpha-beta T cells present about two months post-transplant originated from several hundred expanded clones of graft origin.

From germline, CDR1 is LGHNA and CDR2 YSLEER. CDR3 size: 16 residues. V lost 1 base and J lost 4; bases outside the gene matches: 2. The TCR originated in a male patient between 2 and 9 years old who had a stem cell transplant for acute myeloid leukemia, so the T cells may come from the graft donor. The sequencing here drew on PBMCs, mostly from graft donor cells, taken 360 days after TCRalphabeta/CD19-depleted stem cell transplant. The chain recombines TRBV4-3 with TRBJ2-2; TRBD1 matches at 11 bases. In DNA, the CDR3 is TGCGCCAGCAGCCAAGGGACAGGGGGCATCACCGGGGAGCTGTTTTTT. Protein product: CASSQGTGGITGELFF.